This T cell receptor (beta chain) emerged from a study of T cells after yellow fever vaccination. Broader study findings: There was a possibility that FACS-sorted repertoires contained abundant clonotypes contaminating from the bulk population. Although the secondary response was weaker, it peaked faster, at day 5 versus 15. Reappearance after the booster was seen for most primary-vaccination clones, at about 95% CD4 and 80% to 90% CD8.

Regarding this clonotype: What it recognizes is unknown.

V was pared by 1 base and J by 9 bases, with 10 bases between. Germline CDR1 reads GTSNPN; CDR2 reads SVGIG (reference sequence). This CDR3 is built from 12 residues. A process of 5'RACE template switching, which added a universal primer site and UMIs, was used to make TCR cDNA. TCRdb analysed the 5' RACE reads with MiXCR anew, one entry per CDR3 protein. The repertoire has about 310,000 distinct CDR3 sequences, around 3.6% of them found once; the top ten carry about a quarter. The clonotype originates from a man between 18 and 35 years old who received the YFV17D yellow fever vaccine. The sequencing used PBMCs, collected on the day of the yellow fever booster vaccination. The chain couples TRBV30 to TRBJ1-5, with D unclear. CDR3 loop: CAWSEGSPPQHF. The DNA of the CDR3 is TGTGCCTGGAGTGAGGGATCTCCGCCCCAGCATTTT.